Listed here are 20 T cell receptor beta chains from one sample, sequenced in a study of cytomegalovirus exposure and HLA in healthy donors. Vbeta (60) and Jbeta (13) primers were used in the PCR. Clones were read by immunoSEQ multiplex PCR, and TCRdb kept only the in-frame ones, dropping some. This sample has about 130,000 clones; around 75% occur once, and the top ten carry 2.5% to 3.5%. Sequenced input: PBMCs. These receptors were collected from a man aged 35-49 years in good health and CMV-seronegative.

The chain links TRBV4-1 to TRBJ1-1, with D uncertain. The CDR3 covers 13 residues. Germline V gene sequence: CDR1 MGHRA, CDR2 YSYEKL. V was cut by 2 bases and J by 1 base, with 5 bases left in between. This chain's CDR3 is CASSQQANTEAFF. DNA for the CDR3: TGCGCCAGCAGCCAACAGGCGAACACTGAAGCTTTCTTT.

This clone was seen a handful of times. This chain links TRBV6-5 with TRBJ2-7, with a possible D match to TRBD2 (6 bases). Trimming took off 2 bases at V and 4 bases at J, with 9 bases between the two ends. Germline CDR1 is MNHEY and CDR2 is SVGAGI. This CDR3 region has 13 residues. In nucleotides, the CDR3 is TGTGCCAGCAGTTACGGCGGGAAGTACGAGCAGTACTTC. Protein: CASSYGGKYEQYF.

The rearrangement joins TRBV16 to TRBJ1-2; D is possibly TRBD1 (6 bases). Trimming stripped 1 base from V and 3 bases from J, with 9 bases between. CDR1 and CDR2 from the germline V gene are KGHSY and FQNENV. This CDR3 contains 14 residues. CDR3 in DNA: TGTGCCAGCAGCCAATGGCAGGGGCACTATGGCTACACCTTC. It translates to CASSQWQGHYGYTF.

The chain joins TRBV28 to TRBJ2-7; D uncertain. The CDR3 contains 12 residues. Germline CDR1 is MDHEN and CDR2 is SYDVKM. Trimming removed 4 bases from V and 2 bases from J, with 6 bases in between. CDR3 coding DNA: TGTGCCAGCAGTTACCTAGCCTACGAGCAGTACTTC. It translates to CASSYLAYEQYF.

The chain carries TRBV28 and TRBJ1-2; possible D gene TRBD1, 6 bases. The germline V and J ends were trimmed by 6 bases and 7 bases, with 12 bases remaining between them. This CDR3 contains 12 residues. Per germline, CDR1 MDHEN and CDR2 SYDVKM. The CDR3 spells CASRRQGSGYTF. The CDR3 nucleotides are TGTGCCAGCAGACGTCAGGGGAGTGGCTACACCTTC.

The chain recombines TRBV5-6 with TRBJ1-2; 7 positions match TRBD1. Germline-derived CDR1 and CDR2 are SGHDT and YYEEEE. J gave up 2 bases and V 4 bases, and 11 bases lay outside the gene matches. This CDR3 is 16 amino acids long. The CDR3 protein is CASSLYRTGENYGYTF. The CDR3, as DNA: TGTGCCAGCAGCCTATATCGGACAGGAGAAAACTATGGCTACACCTTC.

The gene calls are TRBV25-1 and TRBJ1-2; D might be TRBD1 (5 bases). Trimming cost V 2 bases and J 6 bases, with 19 bases left between them. This CDR3 has 16 amino acids. Germline values: CDR1 MGHDK, CDR2 SYGVNS. The CDR3: CASSEARASGRDGYTF. The CDR3 region has the DNA TGTGCCAGCAGTGAAGCCCGGGCCTCGGGCAGGGATGGCTACACCTTC.

The chain couples TRBV6-6 to TRBJ1-2; 12 nucleotides agree with TRBD1. V shed 10 bases and J 8 bases; nucleotides not matched to a gene: 14. Germline values: CDR1 MNHNY, CDR2 SVGAGI (reference sequence). This CDR3 spans 15 amino acids. Here the CDR3 DNA reads TGTGCCATACCGGGACAGGGGGCGCAATCAGGGGGCTACACCTTC. This encodes CAIPGQGAQSGGYTF.

This clone was detected only once. This chain connects TRBV5-6 to TRBJ1-5, with 8 positions matching TRBD1. The V gene end was trimmed by 0 bases and the J gene end by 7 bases; junction bases not matched to a gene: 3. The CDR3 has 14 residues. Germline V CDR1 and CDR2: SGHDT, YYEEEE. CDR3 amino acids: CASSLATGVQPQHF. In DNA, the CDR3 is TGTGCCAGCAGCTTGGCGACAGGGGTGCAGCCCCAGCATTTT.

This clone was seen only a few times. The rearrangement links TRBV25-1 to TRBJ1-4, with D uncertain. V gave up 6 bases and J gave up 8 bases, with 19 bases separating them. Per germline, CDR1 MGHDK and CDR2 SYGVNS. CDR3 size: 15 residues. The CDR3: CASREMLGGGEKLFF. The DNA for the CDR3 is TGTGCCAGCAGAGAAATGCTGGGAGGAGGGGAAAAACTGTTTTTT.

The V call is TRBV19, the J call TRBJ2-7; 12 bases match TRBD2. CDR3 length: 14 amino acids. Germline CDR1 reads LNHDA; CDR2 reads SQIVND (reference sequence). J gave up 7 bases and V 6 bases, and 7 bases lay outside the gene matches. CDR3 residues: CASRGLAGRSEQYF. For the CDR3, the DNA is TGTGCCAGTAGGGGACTAGCGGGTCGGAGTGAGCAGTACTTC.

Here the CDR3 reads CAAQGGGALTDTQYF. For the CDR3, the DNA is TGTGCCGCCCAGGGCGGTGGGGCCCTCACAGATACGCAGTATTTT. The chain joins TRBV30 to TRBJ2-3, with D tentatively TRBD1 (5 bases). The CDR3 has 15 residues. The germline V gene has CDR1 GTSNPN and CDR2 SVGIG (reference sequence). Trimming removed 8 bases from V and 2 bases from J, with 20 bases in between.

The chain joins TRBV6-5 to TRBJ2-7; D is possibly TRBD1 (6 bases). V was cut by 0 bases and J by 0 bases, with 12 bases left in between. The CDR3 runs 16 residues. CDR1 is MNHEY and CDR2 is SVGAGI in the germline V gene. CDR3 sequence: CASSYSKGGVSYEQYF. CDR3 nucleotides: TGTGCCAGCAGTTACTCGAAAGGGGGAGTCTCCTACGAGCAGTACTTC.

The chain is built from TRBV5-1 and TRBJ2-3; 8 bases agree with TRBD1. V gave up 4 bases and J gave up 2 bases; unmatched junction bases: 3. The CDR3 has 14 amino acids. Germline V CDR1 and CDR2: SGHRS, YFSETQ. The CDR3 is CASSPGQATDTQYF. The CDR3 DNA is TGCGCCAGCAGCCCGGGACAGGCCACAGATACGCAGTATTTT. The full variable domain, in which reference TRBV5-1 and TRBJ2-3 provide the parts outside the CDR3, is KAGVTQTPRYLIKTRGQQVTLSCSPISGHRSVSWYQQTPGQGLQFLFEYFSETQRNKGNFPGRFSGRQFSNSRSEMNVSTLELGDSALYLCASSPGQATDTQYFGPGTRLTVL.

The genes are TRBV7-3 and TRBJ1-2; 7 positions match TRBD1. The CDR3 totals 17 residues. The V and J ends lost 5 bases and 4 bases, in that order; junction bases with no gene match: 16. Germline CDR1 and CDR2: SGHTA and FQGTGA. The CDR3 nucleotides read TGTGCCAGCAGCCCCACCGCCGGGACAGACGCCGTCTATGGCTACACCTTC. It yields the protein CASSPTAGTDAVYGYTF.

The chain has TRBV7-3 and TRBJ2-1; a weak D match, TRBD2 (6 bases). Between the trimmed V and J ends, which lost 3 bases and 1 base, there was a span of 10 bases. In germline, CDR1 is SGHTA, CDR2 FQGTGA. The CDR3 covers 15 residues. CDR3 residues: CASSFTAGSYNEQFF. The CDR3 DNA follows: TGTGCCAGCAGCTTTACCGCGGGGTCCTACAATGAGCAGTTCTTC.

This clone has only a few counts. The chain is built from TRBV6-1 and TRBJ1-4; TRBD1 matches at 7 bases. CDR1 and CDR2 from the germline V gene are MNHNS and SASEGT. CDR3 length: 13 residues. V lost 4 bases and J lost 10; bases outside the gene matches: 6. The CDR3 DNA is TGTGCCAGCAGTGGAGAACAGGGGAGAAAACTGTTTTTT. As protein: CASSGEQGRKLFF.

This clone showed up just a few times. The V and J genes are TRBV4-3 and TRBJ2-3; perhaps TRBD2 as D (5 bases). V was trimmed by 6 bases and J by 4 bases, leaving 14 bases between them. The CDR3 is 14 residues long. Germline-derived CDR1 and CDR2 are LGHNA and YSLEER. The CDR3 region has the DNA TGCGCCAGCAGTGGTCTTGCGGACTCAGATACGCAGTATTTT. Translating it yields CASSGLADSDTQYF.

The chain employs TRBV7-9 and TRBJ2-1; D might be TRBD1 (6 bases). The V end lost 5 bases, the J end lost 5 bases, and 22 bases lay between the germline ends. CDR3 length: 17 amino acids. Germline V gene sequence: CDR1 SEHNR, CDR2 FQNEAQ (reference sequence). The CDR3 DNA sequence: TGTGCCAGCAGCCCGAAGGGGGTAGGGCTATCCCACAATGAGCAGTTCTTC. Amino acid sequence: CASSPKGVGLSHNEQFF.

The chain combines TRBV5-4 with TRBJ2-5; D might be TRBD2 (5 bases). V lost 4 bases, J lost 5 bases, and 18 bases lay in between. The CDR3 runs 15 residues. CDR1 is SGHNT, CDR2 YYREEE, per germline (reference sequence). The CDR3 is CASSRMGRGDETQYF. The CDR3 DNA reads as TGTGCCAGCAGCCGAATGGGGAGAGGAGATGAGACCCAGTACTTC. The variable domain in full, with the rest retrieved from reference TRBV5-4 and TRBJ2-5, is ETGVTQSPTHLIKTRGQQVTLRCSSQSGHNTVSWYQQALGQGPQFIFQYYREEENGRGNFPPRFSGLQFPNYSSELNVNALELDDSALYLCASSRMGRGDETQYFGPGTRLLVL.